The clone carrying this TCR beta chain was seen ten or more times. What it binds is not known. This entry belongs to a study of CD8+CD57+ T cells in acquired aplastic anemia. Across the study: Quantities of DNA derived from sorted CD4+ and CD8+ cells averaged approximately 3 ug.

The germline CDR1 and CDR2 sequences are SGHDN and FVKESK. The CDR3 spans 13 residues. V was cut by 6 bases and J by 5 bases, with 13 bases left in between. Study findings and constraints: Overlap between patients and controls comprised twenty-nine CD8+ CDR3 sequences. With respect to CD8+ Simpson's diversity, patients and controls did not differ significantly.

The sequenced patients had an expansion of CD8+CD57+ cells seen by flow cytometry. Blood samples were obtained from patients who had received no prior therapy. Genomic DNA, serving as template, underwent TCR beta VDJ and CDR3 profiling. Each CDR3 protein gets one entry after TCRdb re-called the reads with MiXCR. The top ten hold around 2% of the sample, which has more than 150,000 distinct CDR3 sequences, roughly half seen once. The V gene is TRBV14, the J gene TRBJ2-5; D gene ambiguous. Sequencing was done on a sample of sorted CD4+, CD8+, or CD8+CD57+ T cells (not recorded which) from PBMCs. The clonotype was recovered from a human donor with aplastic anemia. The CDR3 region is CASSRQVSETQYF. CDR3 bases: TGTGCCAGCAGTCGGCAAGTTTCGGAGACCCAGTACTTC.